This T cell receptor (beta chain) was sequenced for a study of blood T cell repertoires in COVID-19. In the study's own analysis: Amplification of reference gene primers provided the estimated nucleated cell counts. The protocol was immunoSEQ multiplex PCR, while the TCRdb copy is restricted to in-frame clones and leaves out a portion. That table furnishes V, J and clone size, whereas the DNA furnished D and trimming. The sample consists of 85,000 to 100,000 clones, 86% of them appearing once. The specimen sequenced was peripheral blood. This clonotype originated in a man aged 45-60 years with active or convalescent COVID-19.

DNA of the CDR3: TGTGCCAGCAGCTACCTGACTAGCGGGAGAACAAATGAGCAGTTCTTC. Translated, it gives CASSYLTSGRTNEQFF. V is TRBV7-8 and J is TRBJ2-1; 12 bases map to TRBD2. Germline V CDR1 and CDR2: SGHVS, FQNEAQ. The CDR3 totals 16 residues. V shed 4 bases and J 7 bases; nucleotides not matched to a gene: 8.